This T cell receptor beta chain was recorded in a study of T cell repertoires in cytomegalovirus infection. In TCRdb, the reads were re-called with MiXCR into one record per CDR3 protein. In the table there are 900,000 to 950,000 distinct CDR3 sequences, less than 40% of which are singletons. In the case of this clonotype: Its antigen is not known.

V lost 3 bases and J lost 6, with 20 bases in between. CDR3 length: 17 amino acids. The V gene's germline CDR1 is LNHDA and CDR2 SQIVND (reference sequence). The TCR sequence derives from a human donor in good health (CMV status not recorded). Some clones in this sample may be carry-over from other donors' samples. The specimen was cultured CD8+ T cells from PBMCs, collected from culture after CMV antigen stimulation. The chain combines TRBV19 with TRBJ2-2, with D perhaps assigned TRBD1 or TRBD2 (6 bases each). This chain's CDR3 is CASSIPAGHGSSGELFF. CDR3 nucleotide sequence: TGTGCCAGTAGTATCCCCGCGGGACACGGTAGTTCCGGGGAGCTGTTTTTT.